This TCR beta chain was sequenced during a study of glioma-infiltrating T cells after dendritic cell vaccination. The assay was immunoSEQ multiplex PCR, and TCRdb's table has in-frame clones only and misses some. The table lists roughly 70,000 clones, roughly 87% of them singletons. Germline lookup yields CDR1 MGHRA and CDR2 YSYEKL. Trimming left V 3 bases short and J 2 bases short, with 15 bases between. The CDR3 has 16 residues. V usage is TRBV4-1 and J usage is TRBJ2-3; TRBD2 is a possible D gene (5 bases). The sample consisted of blood, taken before dendritic cell vaccination. The sequence was collected from a human donor with glioblastoma. CDR3 amino acids: CASSQGSAWDTDTQYF. The CDR3 DNA reads TGCGCCAGCAGCCAGGGTAGCGCGTGGGACACAGATACGCAGTATTTT.